A selection of T cell receptor beta chains follows, all from one sample in a study of T cell repertoires in cytomegalovirus infection. Which antigens these TCRs recognize remains unknown. TCRdb redid the calling of the reads with MiXCR, one entry per CDR3 protein. The sample lists 680,000 or so distinct CDR3 sequences, about 30% occurring once. The material sequenced was cultured PBMCs, taken from culture after CMV antigen stimulation. The receptors were gathered from a human donor in good health (CMV status not recorded). Some clones in this sample may be carry-over from other donors' samples. The CDR3 runs from the conserved cysteine through the conserved F or W. The D gene is left open where the match is weak. Size is omitted from some rows. Given values are once, few, many or a class for expanded clones.

clone size | D gene | J gene | V gene | CDR3 length | CDR3 DNA | CDR3 protein
NA | NA | TRBJ2-2 | TRBV12-3/TRBV12-4 | 13 | TGTGCCAGCAGTCTCTACGTGACCGGGGAGCTGTTTTTT | CASSLYVTGELFF
few | NA | TRBJ1-5 | TRBV6-1 | 14 | TGTGCCAGCATTCAGGGCTATGGCAATCAGCCCCAGCATTTT | CASIQGYGNQPQHF
few | TRBD1 | TRBJ1-1 | TRBV4-1 | 14 | TGCGCCAGCAGCCCCAGGGGGTGGGACACTGAAGCTTTCTTT | CASSPRGWDTEAFF
NA | NA | TRBJ2-7 | TRBV20-1 | 15 | TGCAGTGCTAGAGATCGGGGTGCGAGCTCCTACGAGCAGTACTTC | CSARDRGASSYEQYF
NA | TRBD2 | TRBJ2-7 | TRBV2 | 13 | TGTGCCAGCAGTCGGGAAGGGACTAGCCTTCAGTACTTC | CASSREGTSLQYF
few | NA | TRBJ2-3 | TRBV11-2 | 13 | TGTGCCAGCAGCTTACTGTCCCCCCCTACGCAGTATTTT | CASSLLSPPTQYF
few | NA | TRBJ2-4 | TRBV6-1 | 13 | TGTGCCAGCAGTGTTGAGGCCAGGAACATTCAGTACTTC | CASSVEARNIQYF
NA | NA | TRBJ2-3 | TRBV7-2 | 13 | TGTGCCAGCAGCTTACAGACGGGCGATACGCAGTATTTT | CASSLQTGDTQYF
many | NA | TRBJ1-6 | TRBV7-2 | 15 | TGTGCCAGCAGGCAACGGACACCTGGTGGTTCACCCCTCCACTTT | CASRQRTPGGSPLHF
once | NA | TRBJ2-5 | TRBV10-1 | 13 | TGCGCCAGCAGTGAGCTCCGAGGGGAGACCCAGTACTTC | CASSELRGETQYF
few | NA | TRBJ1-5 | TRBV7-8 | 13 | TGTGCCAGCAGGGTCGATTCGGATCAGCCCCAGCATTTT | CASRVDSDQPQHF
NA | NA | TRBJ1-1 | TRBV4-1 | 13 | TGCGCCAGCAGCCAATCGGACCCTCGGGGTGCTTTCTTT | CASSQSDPRGAFF
few | TRBD1 | TRBJ1-5 | TRBV27 | 15 | TGTGCCAGCAGTTTATGGCAGGGGGCAGGTCAGCCCCAGCATTTT | CASSLWQGAGQPQHF